This TCR beta chain was sequenced in a study of T cell changes during pregnancy in multiple sclerosis. Clones were sequenced by immunoSEQ multiplex PCR, and TCRdb holds only the in-frame ones, with some missing. There are about 100,000 clones in the sample; around 93% occur only once, and about 1% lies in the top ten. The germline CDR1 and CDR2 sequences are SGHNT and YYREEE (reference sequence). The CDR3 consists of 16 residues. V lost 4 bases to trimming and J lost 1 base; unmatched junction nucleotides: 8. Sequences were derived from peripheral blood, sampled before pregnancy. The source is a female donor with multiple sclerosis, enrolled in a pregnancy study. The chain joins TRBV5-4 to TRBJ2-7, with TRBD1 matching 10 bases. The CDR3 nucleotides are TGTGCCAGCAGCCCGGTGGCGGGACAGGGGTCCTACGAGCAGTACTTC. Translating it yields CASSPVAGQGSYEQYF.